Listed below are T cell receptor beta chains from one sample, sequenced in a study of blood T cells in healthy people across ages. TCRdb reanalysed the 5' RACE reads using MiXCR and keeps one entry per CDR3 protein. The repertoire has roughly 1.6 million distinct CDR3 sequences, about 31% of them found once; the top ten carry approximately 10%. The sequencing sample was made of blood. Receptor source: a woman aged 25 to 45 in good health. CDR3s include the opening cysteine and the closing phenylalanine or tryptophan. The order of the fields is J gene, D gene, clone size, V gene, CDR3 DNA, CDR3 protein. D genes are given only for firm matches. Size is stated for part of the rows, as once, few or many counts, or as a class when the clone is expanded.

>TRBJ1-1|.|.|TRBV20-1
TGCAGTGCCCGGGGCAGGACCAAAGTGAACACTGAAGCTTTCTTT
CSARGRTKVNTEAFF
>TRBJ2-1|.|.|TRBV28
TGTGCCAGCCCAGGCGGGGACAATGAGCAGTTCTTC
CASPGGDNEQFF
>TRBJ2-3|TRBD2|few|TRBV6-6
TGTGCCAGCAGTTACTCGTTACGGGGGGGCCCAGATACGCAGTATTTT
CASSYSLRGGPDTQYF
>TRBJ2-1|.|few|TRBV5-6
TGTGCCAGCAGCTCGGGACTCGGTCAGAGTGAGCAGTTCTTC
CASSSGLGQSEQFF
>TRBJ2-5|.|.|TRBV3-1
TGTGCCAGCAGCCAAGCTTACAGGGGGGGGCTGGGAGAGACCCAGTACTTC
CASSQAYRGGLGETQYF
>TRBJ2-1|TRBD1|.|TRBV2
TGTGCCAGCCGAGTAGGACAGGGAGGAATCGATGAGCAGTTCTTC
CASRVGQGGIDEQFF
>TRBJ1-1|.|.|TRBV6-1
TGTGCCAGCAGTTTGTCGGCGGAAACTGAAGCTTTCTTT
CASSLSAETEAFF
>TRBJ1-3|.|.|TRBV18
TGTGCCAGCTCACCGGGACATGCTGGAAACACCATATATTTT
CASSPGHAGNTIYF
>TRBJ1-6|TRBD1|few|TRBV27
TGTGCCAGCAGTTCTCCGGGACAGGGGCTTTATAATTCACCCCTCCACTTT
CASSSPGQGLYNSPLHF
>TRBJ1-5|.|.|TRBV6-2/TRBV6-3
TGTGCCAGCAGTTACGAGGTTAGCAATCAGCCCCAGCATTTT
CASSYEVSNQPQHF
>TRBJ1-2|.|.|TRBV20-1
TGCAGTGCTATACCAGAGATCTATGGCTACACCTTC
CSAIPEIYGYTF
>TRBJ2-2|TRBD2|.|TRBV13
TGTGCCAGCAGCTCGACTAGCGGGGGGTCGCCCACCGGGGAGCTGTTTTTT
CASSSTSGGSPTGELFF
>TRBJ2-7|.|once|TRBV20-1
TGCAGTGCTCCGCTCTGGACAGAACCGGGTGAGCAGTACTTC
CSAPLWTEPGEQYF
>TRBJ2-3|TRBD2|.|TRBV11-2
TGTGCCAGCAGCTTAGATGGTGGGGGACTAGGACGCACAGATACGCAGTATTTT
CASSLDGGGLGRTDTQYF
>TRBJ2-7|TRBD1|.|TRBV28
TGTGCCGGCAGTTTAGTACAGGGGGCGGGCGAGCAGTACTTC
CAGSLVQGAGEQYF
>TRBJ2-1|TRBD1|few|TRBV20-1
TGCAGTGCTAGTAGGACAGGGCTTCGTTACAATGAGCAGTTCTTC
CSASRTGLRYNEQFF
>TRBJ2-7|.|many|TRBV9
TGTGCCAGCAGCGCCATGTCAACAGGCCTCGAGTCCCCCTACGAGCAGTACTTC
CASSAMSTGLESPYEQYF
>TRBJ2-7|TRBD1|.|TRBV6-4
TGTGCCAGCCGGCCCCTGTGGGGACAGGGGACCAACGAGCAGTACTTC
CASRPLWGQGTNEQYF
>TRBJ1-1|.|.|TRBV27
TGTGCCAGCAGTTTAGGTAACTGGGGAAACACTGAAGCTTTCTTT
CASSLGNWGNTEAFF
>TRBJ2-5|TRBD2|.|TRBV27
TGTGCCAGCAGTTTAATTGGCGGGAGTGAGACCCAGTACTTC
CASSLIGGSETQYF
>TRBJ1-1|.|.|TRBV6-2/TRBV6-3
TGTGCCAGCAGTTACGACTCTTCCGGGTTCACTGAAGCTTTCTTT
CASSYDSSGFTEAFF
>TRBJ2-7|.|.|TRBV20-1
TGCAGTGCGCTCTCAGTGCAAGCAGGCTACGAGCAGTACTTC
CSALSVQAGYEQYF
>TRBJ2-5|.|many|TRBV20-1
TGCAGTGCAGAACTCACCAATGCCGAGACCCAGTACTTC
CSAELTNAETQYF
>TRBJ1-5|TRBD1|few|TRBV4-1
TGCGCCAGCAGTCGGGCAGGGGGCGTGCAGCCCCAGCATTTT
CASSRAGGVQPQHF
>TRBJ1-2|.|few|TRBV6-1
TGTGCCAGCAGTGGCTGGGATGACTCTGCCTACACCTTC
CASSGWDDSAYTF